What follows are 26 T cell receptor beta chains derived from one specimen sequenced in a study of blood T cell repertoires in COVID-19. Assay used: immunoSEQ multiplex PCR; TCRdb lists only in-frame clones, some missing. Among some 270,000 clones, roughly 88% were seen once, and the ten largest hold around 10%. Sequencing input: peripheral blood. The receptors come from a woman in her 70s with acute or convalescent COVID-19.

DNA of the CDR3: TGTGCCAGCAGCTCCGGACATTCAAGCCCCGCTAGCAATCAGCCCCAGCATTTT. It specifies CASSSGHSSPASNQPQHF. The rearrangement uses TRBV7-8 and TRBJ1-5; tentatively, D is TRBD1 (5 bases). The germline CDR1 and CDR2 sequences are SGHVS and FQNEAQ. V lost 4 bases, J lost 0 bases, and 19 bases lay in between. The CDR3 runs 18 residues.

V gene TRBV6-5 combines with J gene TRBJ1-2; TRBD1 matches 7 bases. CDR1 MNHEY and CDR2 SVGAGI come from the germline V gene. The CDR3 length is 12 residues. Trimming at V came to 6 bases and at J to 8 bases, leaving 6 bases not matched to a gene. Written as DNA, the CDR3 is TGTGCCAGCAGAAGACAGGGTGGCGGCTACACCTTC. Residues: CASRRQGGGYTF.

This clone turned up a few times. The chain is built from TRBV2 and TRBJ1-2, with D maybe TRBD1 (5 bases). Germline-derived CDR1 and CDR2 are SNHLY and FYNNEI. V dropped 11 bases and J dropped 8 bases, with 21 bases sitting between them. The CDR3 is 13 amino acids. The CDR3, as DNA: TGTGCCTTAGACGAGGCCCCGGGGGACGGCTACACCTTC. It yields the protein CALDEAPGDGYTF.

The chain joins TRBV12-3 or TRBV12-4 to TRBJ1-1, with 9 bases identical to TRBD1. Trimming took 11 bases from V and 0 from J; bases not matched to a gene: 4. The CDR3 loop spans 13 amino acids. This chain's CDR3 is CAGRDRVNTEAFF. Here the CDR3 DNA reads TGTGCCGGAAGGGACAGGGTGAACACTGAAGCTTTCTTT.

The J gene is TRBJ2-3, the V gene TRBV5-1; TRBD1 agrees at 8 bases. The V segment lost 9 bases and the J segment 4 bases; nucleotides outside the gene matches: 10. This CDR3 is built from 14 residues. CDR1 and CDR2 (germline): SGHRS, YFSETQ. The CDR3 coding sequence is TGCGCCACCGGACAGGGAGGACTCCCAGATACGCAGTATTTT. It yields the protein CATGQGGLPDTQYF.

V usage is TRBV5-6 and J usage is TRBJ2-3, with 10 nucleotides matching TRBD2. This CDR3 is 18 amino acids long. Germline V gene data show CDR1 as SGHDT and CDR2 as YYEEEE. Trimming took 4 bases from V and 0 from J; bases not matched to a gene: 11. The CDR3 here is CASSESGTSVSSTDTQYF. CDR3 nucleotide sequence: TGTGCCAGCAGCGAATCCGGGACTAGCGTCTCTAGCACAGATACGCAGTATTTT.

The rearrangement joins TRBV19 to TRBJ1-1, with D possibly matching TRBD1 (5 bases). V shed 1 base and J shed 9 bases, with 9 bases lying between them. This CDR3 comprises 12 residues. Germline V gene sequence: CDR1 LNHDA, CDR2 SQIVND (reference sequence). For the CDR3, the DNA is TGTGCCAGTAGTATAGGACAGCGACAAGCTTTCTTT. It translates to CASSIGQRQAFF.

Regarding this clone: An end of the junction does not agree with germline; a read error may underlie this. The CDR3 DNA reads as TGTGCCAGCAGTTTCTGGACAGGGGGTTTTATCGACTTC. Its protein product is CASSFWTGGFIDF. The chain uses TRBV12-3 or TRBV12-4 and TRBJ2-7, with 10 bases lining up with TRBD1. The CDR3 covers 13 residues.

The V gene is TRBV11-1, the J gene TRBJ2-3; tentatively, D is TRBD1 (5 bases). V was pared by 0 bases and J by 1 base, with 14 bases between. Germline CDR1 reads SGHAT; CDR2 reads FQDESV (reference sequence). The CDR3 extends over 17 amino acids. The CDR3 DNA reads TGTGCCAGCAGCTTAGCATTCCGGACAAGTGGCACAGATACGCAGTATTTT. Translated, it gives CASSLAFRTSGTDTQYF.

The chain couples TRBV30 to TRBJ2-7; D might be TRBD1 (5 bases). This CDR3 is built from 16 residues. V was clipped by 4 bases and J by 4 bases, with 23 bases between them. The V gene's germline CDR1 is GTSNPN and CDR2 SVGIG (reference sequence). CDR3 residues: CAWTPLGARGKYEQYF. The CDR3 DNA sequence: TGTGCCTGGACCCCCTTAGGGGCTAGAGGAAAGTACGAGCAGTACTTC.

The table lists this clone with a few counts. The chain carries TRBV2 and TRBJ2-1; D may be TRBD1 (5 bases). V was trimmed by 2 bases and J by 8 bases, leaving 7 bases between them. Germline values: CDR1 SNHLY, CDR2 FYNNEI. The CDR3 sequence is 12 residues long. The CDR3 sequence: CASSEQGYEQFF. The DNA for the CDR3 is TGTGCCAGCAGTGAACAGGGCTATGAGCAGTTCTTC.

The chain combines TRBV11-2 with TRBJ1-2; TRBD1 might be the D (5 bases). Trimming took off 3 bases at V and 4 bases at J, with 9 bases between the two ends. The CDR3 contains 13 residues. Germline CDR1 reads SGHAT; CDR2 reads FQNNGV. The CDR3 here is CASSFQGGYGYTF. CDR3 DNA: TGTGCCAGCAGCTTTCAGGGCGGCTATGGCTACACCTTC.

This chain joins TRBV27 and TRBJ2-3; D unresolved. The CDR3 runs 15 residues. Germline CDR1 is MNHEY and CDR2 is SMNVEV (reference sequence). Trimming took 0 bases from V and 4 from J, leaving 11 bases between them. CDR3 nucleotides: TGTGCCAGCAGTTTATCGTTCGGGTTGGCAGATACGCAGTATTTT. Encoded protein: CASSLSFGLADTQYF.

The sample holds a few counts of this clone. The rearrangement joins TRBV2 to TRBJ2-7; D unclear. V lost 5 bases, J lost 7 bases, and 9 bases lay in between. The CDR3 is 11 residues long. Germline V CDR1 and CDR2: SNHLY, FYNNEI. CDR3 coding DNA: TGTGCCAGCAGTCAACCCGGGGAGCAGTACTTC. Translation: CASSQPGEQYF.

The DNA for the CDR3 is TGTGCCAGCAGAGACAGGGGAGGTCGAAATTCACCCCTCCACTTT. Protein product: CASRDRGGRNSPLHF. This chain joins TRBV6-5 and TRBJ1-6; 8 nucleotides agree with TRBD1. The V and J ends lost 6 bases and 7 bases, in that order; junction bases with no gene match: 8. This CDR3 region has 15 residues. Germline lookup yields CDR1 MNHEY and CDR2 SVGAGI.

This chain joins TRBV3-1 (or the pseudogene TRBV3-2) and TRBJ2-2; TRBD2 aligns across 7 bases. From germline, CDR1 is LGHDT and CDR2 YNNKEL (reference sequence). J gave up 1 base and V 5 bases, and 7 bases lay outside the gene matches. The CDR3 is 16 residues long. CDR3 in amino acids: CASSFRTSRNTGELFF. Written as DNA, the CDR3 is TGTGCCAGCAGCTTCAGGACTAGTCGGAACACCGGGGAGCTGTTTTTT.

In this sample, this clone turned up once. The chain carries TRBV19 and TRBJ2-4; perhaps TRBD1 as D (6 bases). CDR1 is LNHDA, CDR2 SQIVND, per germline (reference sequence). The CDR3 has 14 amino acids. Between the trimmed V and J ends, which lost 7 bases and 3 bases, there was a span of 13 bases. CDR3 in amino acids: CASTQTGDKNIQYF. In DNA form, the CDR3 reads TGTGCCAGTACCCAGACAGGAGACAAAAACATTCAGTACTTC.

This chain links TRBV4-2 with TRBJ2-6; TRBD1 aligns across 7 bases. This CDR3 has 17 amino acids. The ends lost 2 bases at V and 0 bases at J; junction bases unmatched: 4. The germline V gene has CDR1 LGHNA and CDR2 YNFKEQ. The CDR3, as DNA: TGTGCCAGCAGCCAACCGACAGGGAGCTCTGGGGCCAACGTCCTGACTTTC. Its protein product is CASSQPTGSSGANVLTF.

The genes are TRBV12-3 or TRBV12-4 and TRBJ2-3, with D possibly TRBD1 on 6 matching bases. CDR3 length equals 13 residues. Trimming removed 6 bases from V and 5 bases from J, with 12 bases in between. Here the CDR3 reads CASSRRGGDTQYF. The CDR3 DNA reads TGTGCCAGCAGCCGCCGAGGGGGAGATACGCAGTATTTT.

The J gene is TRBJ2-1, the V gene TRBV7-9; 9 bases fit TRBD2. The CDR3 runs to 14 residues. In germline, CDR1 is SEHNR, CDR2 FQNEAQ (reference sequence). The V and J ends lost 8 bases and 3 bases, in that order; junction bases with no gene match: 5. CDR3 protein: CASRRTSVYNEQFF. The CDR3 bases are TGTGCCAGCCGGAGGACTAGCGTCTACAATGAGCAGTTCTTC.

The chain links TRBV10-3 to TRBJ2-6, with 9 bases lining up with TRBD1. Trimming took 4 bases from V and 0 from J; bases not matched to a gene: 4. The length of the CDR3 is 17 residues. Germline loops: CDR1 ENHRY, CDR2 SYGVKD. DNA for the CDR3: TGTGCCATCAGTGGGGGACAGGGCCCCTCTGGGGCCAACGTCCTGACTTTC. It translates to CAISGGQGPSGANVLTF.

The CDR3 here is CASSVEGATRRDTQYF. CDR3 nucleotide sequence: TGTGCCAGCAGTGTTGAGGGGGCCACTAGGCGGGATACGCAGTATTTT. The V gene is TRBV6-1, the J gene TRBJ2-3, with 7 bases matching TRBD1. This CDR3 has 16 residues. Per germline, CDR1 MNHNS and CDR2 SASEGT. Trimming took 4 bases from V and 6 from J; bases not matched to a gene: 13.

The chain is built from TRBV6-5 and TRBJ2-2; 7 bases align to TRBD1. CDR1 is MNHEY and CDR2 is SVGAGI in the germline V gene. Germline trimming cut 7 bases from V and 6 bases from J; bases unmatched to any gene: 8. This CDR3 is 14 amino acids long. As DNA, the CDR3 is TGTGCCAGCAATTTAAACAGGGGCGCCGGGGAGCTGTTTTTT. This codes for CASNLNRGAGELFF.

The chain carries TRBV2 and TRBJ1-5; D might be TRBD1 (5 bases). The CDR3 contains 15 residues. Looked up from germline, CDR1 is SNHLY and CDR2 is FYNNEI. V was trimmed by 6 bases and J by 6 bases, leaving 18 bases between them. The CDR3 DNA reads as TGTGCCAGCAGCCTACCTCAGGTCGGGGGTCAGCCCCAGCATTTT. Residues: CASSLPQVGGQPQHF.

The chain carries TRBV7-2 and TRBJ1-1; D gene uncertain. V was clipped by 3 bases and J by 8 bases, with 16 bases between them. The CDR3 consists of 14 residues. Germline V CDR1 and CDR2: SGHTA, FQGNSA. CDR3 coding DNA: TGTGCCAGCAGCTTGGATTATGTGAGGGTGGAAGCTTTCTTT. Encoded protein: CASSLDYVRVEAFF. Variable domain in full (rest from reference TRBV7-2 and TRBJ1-1): GAGVSQSPSNKVTEKGKDVELRCDPISGHTALYWYRQSLGQGLEFLIYFQGNSAPDKSGLPSDRFSAERTGGSVSTLTIQRTQQEDSAVYLCASSLDYVRVEAFFGQGTRLTVV.

The V and J genes are TRBV6-5 and TRBJ2-6; no firm D call. V lost 8 bases and J 1 base, leaving 9 bases between the germline ends. This CDR3 is built from 14 residues. Germline V lookup: CDR1 MNHEY, CDR2 SVGAGI. The CDR3 is CASLRVSGANVLTF. CDR3 coding DNA: TGTGCCAGCCTTCGTGTTTCTGGGGCCAACGTCCTGACTTTC.